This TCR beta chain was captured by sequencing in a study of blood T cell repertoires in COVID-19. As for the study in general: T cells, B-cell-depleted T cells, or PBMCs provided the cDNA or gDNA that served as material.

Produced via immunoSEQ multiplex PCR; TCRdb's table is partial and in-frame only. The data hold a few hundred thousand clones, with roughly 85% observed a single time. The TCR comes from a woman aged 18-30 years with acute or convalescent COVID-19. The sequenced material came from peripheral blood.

The CDR3 sequence is CATSDFSREGSYEQYF. CDR3 sequence (DNA): TGTGCCACCAGTGATTTTTCGCGGGAGGGCTCCTACGAGCAGTACTTC. The chain combines TRBV24-1 with TRBJ2-7, with 9 nucleotides matching TRBD2. CDR1 KGHDR and CDR2 SFDVKD come from the germline V gene. The length of the CDR3 is 16 residues. The trim removed 1 base at V and 0 bases at J, leaving 3 bases unmatched.